This TCR beta chain was documented in a study of blood T cell repertoires in COVID-19. Study as a whole: Italy, Spain and the United States were the sources of the convalescent and acute COVID-19 samples. T cells, B-cell-depleted T cells, or PBMCs provided the cDNA or gDNA that served as material.

In the study's own analysis: Nucleated cell counts were estimated from reference gene primer amplification. Sequencing used immunoSEQ multiplex PCR; TCRdb keeps in-frame clones, though not all of them. V, J and clone size were drawn from that table, and D and trimming were deduced from the DNA. The sample carries about 190,000 clones, about nine tenths recorded once. V shed 5 bases and J 9 bases; nucleotides not matched to a gene: 6. The CDR3 totals 14 residues. Germline lookup yields CDR1 SGHTA and CDR2 FQGNSA. What was sequenced was peripheral blood. This TCR came from a man aged 30 to 45 with acute or convalescent COVID-19. This chain joins TRBV7-2 and TRBJ2-2, with TRBD1 matching 10 bases. In DNA form, the CDR3 reads TGTGCCAGCAGCACGGACAGGGGGAAACGGGAGCTGTTTTTT. Translated: CASSTDRGKRELFF.